The sequence of this T cell receptor (beta chain) was determined in a study of T cells in Graves' hyperthyroidism and ophthalmopathy. The TCR beta CDR3 regions underwent amplification using RNA transcripts as the source. A set of HTBI primers served as the primers for a first-round RT-PCR of the TCR CDR3. One entry per CDR3 protein, called by TCRdb with MiXCR from the multiplex PCR reads. The data show about 640,000 distinct CDR3 sequences, less than 25% seen once. This clonotype showed up just a few times. Specimen: blood. The clonotype comes from a man aged 25-40 years with Graves' ophthalmopathy.

CDR3 sequence: CASSEAGGPWDEKLFF. The CDR3 region has the DNA TGTGCCAGCAGTGAAGCGGGGGGGCCCTGGGATGAAAAACTGTTTTTT. The V gene is TRBV2, the J gene TRBJ1-4; D perhaps matches TRBD1 (6 bases). CDR3 length: 16 residues. Trimming stripped 0 bases from V and 6 bases from J, with 14 bases between. Germline V gene sequence: CDR1 SNHLY, CDR2 FYNNEI.